Each of the 15 T cell receptor beta chains below was sequenced from the same sample in a study of PD-1 blockade in classical Hodgkin lymphoma. The repertoire was sequenced with immunoSEQ multiplex PCR; TCRdb's copy has only in-frame clones and lacks some. This sample carries 45,000 to 65,000 clones, around 78% of them seen once, and the ten largest clones take over 12%. Every single patient, without exception, relapsed after autologous stem cell transplantation, and brentuximab vedotin exposure varied. The sample in question was peripheral blood mononuclear cells (PBMCs), obtained before the second cycle of nivolumab. All receptors come from a human donor with classical Hodgkin lymphoma.

The chain's CDR3 is CASSSGVAAEAFF. CDR3 sequence (DNA): TGTGCCAGTAGTTCAGGGGTTGCCGCTGAAGCTTTCTTT. J is TRBJ1-1 and V is TRBV19, with a tentative D call TRBD1 (6 bases). CDR3 size: 13 residues. Trimming pared 5 bases from V and 6 bases from J, leaving 13 bases between. CDR1 and CDR2 from the germline V gene are LNHDA and SQIVND (reference sequence).

V usage is TRBV7-2 and J usage is TRBJ2-7; D unresolved. The CDR3 runs to 11 residues. Trimming cost V 5 bases and J 2 bases, with 4 bases left between them. In germline, CDR1 is SGHTA, CDR2 FQGNSA. Written as DNA, the CDR3 is TGTGCCAGCAGCAGAGCCTACGAGCAGTACTTC. As protein: CASSRAYEQYF.

CDR3 amino acids: CASRTGAYGYTF. In DNA, the CDR3 is TGTGCCAGCCGCACCGGTGCTTATGGCTACACCTTC. The chain couples TRBV28 to TRBJ1-2; D is uncertain. This CDR3 contains 12 residues. CDR1 and CDR2 from the germline V gene are MDHEN and SYDVKM. With 8 bases removed from V and 5 bases from J, the gap between germline ends came to 12 bases.

This clone was seen once. The chain links TRBV7-3 to TRBJ1-1; D gene uncertain. Germline assignment: CDR1 SGHTA and CDR2 FQGTGA. The length of the CDR3 is 16 residues. The germline V and J ends were trimmed by 1 base and 3 bases, with 15 bases remaining between them. The CDR3 DNA reads TGTGCCAGCAGCTTAAGGTTTACCAGAAGGGACACTGAAGCTTTCTTT. Translating it yields CASSLRFTRRDTEAFF. Supplemented by reference TRBV7-3 and TRBJ1-1, the full variable domain reads GAGVSQTPSNKVTEKGKYVELRCDPISGHTALYWYRQSLGQGPEFLIYFQGTGAADDSGLPNDRFFAVRPEGSVSTLKIQRTERGDSAVYLCASSLRFTRRDTEAFFGQGTRLTVV.

The chain combines TRBV30 with TRBJ1-4, with no clear D. The CDR3 totals 13 residues. V shed 0 bases and J shed 3 bases, with 5 bases lying between them. CDR1 is GTSNPN, CDR2 SVGIG, per germline (reference sequence). CDR3 protein: CAWSVQSNEKLFF. The CDR3 DNA reads as TGTGCCTGGAGTGTACAGTCTAATGAAAAACTGTTTTTT. The variable domain in full, with the rest retrieved from reference TRBV30 and TRBJ1-4, is SQTIHQWPATLVQPVGSPLSLECTVEGTSNPNLYWYRQAAGRGLQLLFYSVGIGQISSEVPQNLSASRPQDRQFILSSKKLLLSDSGFYLCAWSVQSNEKLFFGSGTQLSVL.

The chain is built from TRBV15 and TRBJ2-4; TRBD1 aligns across 9 bases. CDR1 is LNHNV and CDR2 is YYDKDF in the germline V gene (reference sequence). V trimming: 9 bases; J trimming: 1 base; junction bases outside the gene matches: 4. CDR3 length: 14 residues. CDR3 sequence: CATWTGVAKNIQYF. Here the CDR3 DNA reads TGTGCCACATGGACAGGGGTGGCCAAAAACATTCAGTACTTC.

This chain joins TRBV30 and TRBJ1-4; TRBD1 is a possible D gene (5 bases). In germline, CDR1 is GTSNPN, CDR2 SVGIG (reference sequence). The germline V and J ends were trimmed by 7 bases and 5 bases, with 11 bases remaining between them. The CDR3 loop spans 12 amino acids. In nucleotides, the CDR3 is TGTGCCTCAAGGGACCTAAATGAAAAACTGTTTTTT. It encodes CASRDLNEKLFF.

The V gene is TRBV2, the J gene TRBJ1-1, with no clear D. Trimming took 3 bases from V and 0 from J, leaving 5 bases between them. The CDR3 contains 13 residues. Looked up from germline, CDR1 is SNHLY and CDR2 is FYNNEI. Here the CDR3 reads CASSDGVNTEAFF. CDR3 nucleotide sequence: TGTGCCAGCAGTGACGGGGTGAACACTGAAGCTTTCTTT.

Here the CDR3 DNA reads TGTGCCAGCTCACCAACTACGGAAGATACGCAGTATTTT. Its translation is CASSPTTEDTQYF. The chain employs TRBV18 and TRBJ2-3; D gene unclear. Germline V gene lookup returns CDR1 KGHSH and CDR2 LQKENI. The CDR3 covers 13 residues. Trimming stripped 2 bases from V and 5 bases from J, with 8 bases between.

The chain has TRBV2 and TRBJ2-7; TRBD2 aligns across 8 bases. V shed 10 bases, J shed 5 bases, and the junction held 10 bases outside the gene matches. The CDR3 extends over 13 amino acids. Germline lookup yields CDR1 SNHLY and CDR2 FYNNEI. CDR3 DNA: TGTGCCACTCAAAGCGGGAGTCGAAACGAGCAGTACTTC. It codes for CATQSGSRNEQYF.

The chain recombines TRBV6-5 with TRBJ1-2; 8 bases are shared with TRBD1. The CDR3 is 14 amino acids. The ends lost 8 bases at V and 0 bases at J; junction bases unmatched: 5. CDR1 MNHEY and CDR2 SVGAGI come from the germline V gene. The CDR3 protein is CASYGQGPNYGYTF. DNA for the CDR3: TGTGCCAGCTACGGACAGGGCCCTAACTATGGCTACACCTTC.

The V call is TRBV29-1, the J call TRBJ2-7, with 9 positions matching TRBD1. Per the germline V gene, CDR1 is SQVTM and CDR2 is ANQGSEA. V lost 4 bases to trimming and J lost 9 bases; unmatched junction nucleotides: 10. The CDR3 consists of 13 residues. As DNA, the CDR3 is TGCAGCGTTGGGACAGGGGAAGGAAGCGGGCAGTACTTC. It is translated as CSVGTGEGSGQYF.

This clone was found a few times. The chain has TRBV28 and TRBJ2-1; TRBD2 aligns across 9 bases. CDR1 is MDHEN, CDR2 SYDVKM, per germline. With V trimmed by 7 bases and J by 8 bases, 3 bases remained unmatched. The CDR3 covers 12 residues. The CDR3 reads CASKGLAHEQFF. CDR3 nucleotide sequence: TGTGCCAGCAAGGGACTAGCCCATGAGCAGTTCTTC. Full variable domain (remainder filled in from reference TRBV28 and TRBJ2-1): DVKVTQSSRYLVKRTGEKVFLECVQDMDHENMFWYRQDPGLGLRLIYFSYDVKMKEKGDIPEGYSVSREKKERFSLILESASTNQTSMYLCASKGLAHEQFFGPGTRLTVL.

This clone was seen only once. The chain is built from TRBV5-1 and TRBJ1-4; 10 positions agree with TRBD1. This CDR3 comprises 16 residues. V trimming: 3 bases; J trimming: 3 bases; junction bases outside the gene matches: 5. The germline gives CDR1 SGHRS, CDR2 YFSETQ. As DNA, the CDR3 is TGCGCCAGCAGCTCTACGACAGGGGGCTCTAATGAAAAACTGTTTTTT. Translated: CASSSTTGGSNEKLFF.

The sample holds a few counts of this clone. The V gene is TRBV19, the J gene TRBJ1-2; possible D gene TRBD1, 6 bases. CDR3 length: 13 amino acids. CDR1 and CDR2 (germline): LNHDA, SQIVND (reference sequence). Trimming cost V 10 bases and J 1 base, with 13 bases left between them. CDR3 in DNA: TGTGCCACCGAACAGGGTGGTAACTATGGCTACACCTTC. Amino acid sequence: CATEQGGNYGYTF.